These T cell receptor beta chains were read from a single sample in a study of shared clonotypes between healthy human individuals. The table came from immunoSEQ multiplex PCR; TCRdb's copy has only in-frame clones and leaves some out. Among about 2,200,000 clones, 85% to 95% were seen once, and the ten largest hold over 1.5%. The sample comprised naive CD8+ T cells from PBMCs. The receptors were sampled from a man between 18 and 29 years old in good health. Some clones in this sample may be carry-over from other donors' samples. The CDR3 runs from the conserved cysteine through the conserved F or W. Each record gives: J gene, D gene, V gene, CDR3 length, CDR3 protein, CDR3 DNA. D genes are given only for firm matches.

j_call: TRBJ2-1
d_call: NA
v_call: TRBV2
cdr3_length: 17
cdr3_aa: CASSEALHGSRYNEQFF
cdr3_nt: TGTGCCAGCAGTGAAGCGCTTCACGGGAGTCGTTACAATGAGCAGTTCTTC

j_call: TRBJ2-3
d_call: NA
v_call: TRBV25-1
cdr3_length: 14
cdr3_aa: CASSVGVSTDTQYF
cdr3_nt: TGTGCCAGCAGTGTAGGAGTTAGCACAGATACGCAGTATTTT

j_call: TRBJ2-7
d_call: TRBD1
v_call: TRBV27
cdr3_length: 15
cdr3_aa: CASSLSRTGAYEQYF
cdr3_nt: TGTGCCAGCAGTTTATCCCGGACAGGCGCGTACGAGCAGTACTTC

j_call: TRBJ1-1
d_call: NA
v_call: TRBV19
cdr3_length: 13
cdr3_aa: CASAQTVNTEAFF
cdr3_nt: TGTGCCAGTGCACAAACGGTGAACACTGAAGCTTTCTTT

j_call: TRBJ2-7
d_call: NA
v_call: TRBV27
cdr3_length: 11
cdr3_aa: CASRTTYEQYF
cdr3_nt: TGTGCCAGCAGAACAACTTACGAGCAGTACTTC

j_call: TRBJ2-3
d_call: NA
v_call: TRBV7-9
cdr3_length: 12
cdr3_aa: CASSPDGDTQYF
cdr3_nt: TGTGCCAGCAGCCCCGATGGTGATACGCAGTATTTT

j_call: TRBJ2-2
d_call: NA
v_call: TRBV7-2
cdr3_length: 16
cdr3_aa: CASSLEDRGYTGELFF
cdr3_nt: TGTGCCAGCAGCCTAGAGGACCGGGGGTACACCGGGGAGCTGTTTTTT

j_call: TRBJ2-1
d_call: NA
v_call: TRBV5-1
cdr3_length: 13
cdr3_aa: CASSLGSHDEQFF
cdr3_nt: TGCGCCAGCAGCTTGGGGTCTCACGATGAGCAGTTCTTC

j_call: TRBJ2-2
d_call: NA
v_call: TRBV9
cdr3_length: 11
cdr3_aa: CASGTAGELFF
cdr3_nt: TGTGCCAGCGGGACGGCCGGGGAGCTGTTTTTT

j_call: TRBJ1-1
d_call: TRBD1
v_call: TRBV4-2
cdr3_length: 15
cdr3_aa: CASSQEHRGRTEAFF
cdr3_nt: TGTGCCAGCAGCCAGGAACACAGGGGACGGACTGAAGCTTTCTTT

j_call: TRBJ2-7
d_call: NA
v_call: TRBV6-1
cdr3_length: 15
cdr3_aa: CASRLGQLTSYEQYF
cdr3_nt: TGTGCCAGCCGACTCGGACAACTTACCTCCTACGAGCAGTACTTC

j_call: TRBJ2-7
d_call: NA
v_call: TRBV9
cdr3_length: 14
cdr3_aa: CASSVGSSTYEQYF
cdr3_nt: TGTGCCAGCAGCGTAGGGAGCAGTACCTACGAGCAGTACTTC

j_call: TRBJ2-7
d_call: NA
v_call: TRBV4-1
cdr3_length: 14
cdr3_aa: CASSQGLADYEQYF
cdr3_nt: TGCGCCAGCAGCCAAGGGTTGGCGGACTACGAGCAGTACTTC

j_call: TRBJ2-7
d_call: TRBD2
v_call: TRBV9
cdr3_length: 15
cdr3_aa: CASSVRAGDGYEQYF
cdr3_nt: TGTGCCAGCAGCGTACGAGCGGGAGATGGCTACGAGCAGTACTTC